A single sample gave rise to the 9 T cell receptor beta chains below, sequenced in a study of shared clonotypes between healthy human individuals. Positive CCR7 selection of CD45RO-negative cells yielded the naive CD8 cells, and terminally differentiated effector memory CD45RA+ cells were excluded. The data were produced by immunoSEQ multiplex PCR, yet TCRdb's version contains in-frame clones alone and is incomplete. The sample carries around 2,000,000 clones, 93% recorded once. Sequences were obtained from naive CD8+ T cells from PBMCs. These receptors were collected from a man between 18 and 29 years old in good health. Some clones in this sample may be carry-over from other donors' samples.

The chain combines TRBV7-9 with TRBJ1-2; unclear D gene. The CDR3 is made up of 14 amino acids. Trimming removed 5 bases from V and 6 bases from J, with 16 bases in between. The germline CDR1 and CDR2 sequences are SEHNR and FQNEAQ (reference sequence). CDR3 nucleotides: TGTGCCAGCAGCCCCGACCGACGAACGGATGGCTACACCTTC. As protein: CASSPDRRTDGYTF.

V is TRBV10-2 and J is TRBJ2-1; 9 bases are a match to TRBD1. Germline CDR1 and CDR2: WSHSY and SAAADI. The CDR3 runs 13 residues. V was pared by 9 bases and J by 5 bases, with 5 bases of the junction left unmatched. CDR3 amino acids: CASGQGLHNEQFF. The CDR3 DNA sequence: TGCGCCAGTGGACAGGGGCTTCACAATGAGCAGTTCTTC.

The chain is built from TRBV9 and TRBJ2-3; perhaps D is TRBD1 or TRBD2 (5 bases each). V lost 5 bases to trimming and J lost 4 bases, with 14 bases between them. Germline CDR1 is SGDLS and CDR2 is YYNGEE. The CDR3 is 14 residues long. The CDR3 region has the DNA TGTGCCAGCAGTAACGGGGCCACCTCAGATACGCAGTATTTT. Translation: CASSNGATSDTQYF.

This clone was observed a single time. The chain joins TRBV9 to TRBJ2-3, with D uncertain. Germline values: CDR1 SGDLS, CDR2 YYNGEE. This CDR3 comprises 15 residues. V dropped 3 bases and J dropped 0 bases, with 11 bases sitting between them. This CDR3 is CASSAIPPSTDTQYF. CDR3 nucleotides: TGTGCCAGCAGCGCTATCCCCCCAAGCACAGATACGCAGTATTTT.

Regarding this clone: This same CDR3 is encoded by further DNA sequences in the sample. This chain links TRBV4-1 with TRBJ2-5; 10 nucleotides agree with TRBD1. This CDR3 has 15 amino acids. Germline V CDR1 and CDR2: MGHRA, YSYEKL. Trimming took 4 bases from V and 1 from J; bases not matched to a gene: 3. CDR3 protein: CASSLRTGGQETQYF. The CDR3 DNA is TGCGCCAGCAGCCTTCGGACAGGGGGCCAAGAGACCCAGTACTTC.

As concerns this clone: This sample includes further DNA sequences coding for the same CDR3. This chain joins TRBV19 and TRBJ1-2; no clear D gene. Germline CDR1 LNHDA, CDR2 SQIVND (reference sequence). The germline V and J ends were trimmed by 1 base and 4 bases, with 10 bases remaining between them. The CDR3 contains 14 residues. The CDR3 loop is CASSIGGSLYGYTF. The DNA for the CDR3 is TGTGCCAGTAGTATAGGCGGCAGTCTCTATGGCTACACCTTC. The full variable domain, rest sourced from reference TRBV19 and TRBJ1-2, is DGGITQSPKYLFRKEGQNVTLSCEQNLNHDAMYWYRQDPGQGLRLIYYSQIVNDFQKGDIAEGYSVSREKKESFPLTVTSAQKNPTAFYLCASSIGGSLYGYTFGSGTRLTVV.

As regards this clone: Other DNA sequences in the same sample also yield this CDR3. This sequence joins TRBV5-6 and TRBJ1-5; D is undetermined. Trimming left V 0 bases short and J 6 bases short, with 7 bases between. The CDR3 length is 13 residues. The germline gives CDR1 SGHDT, CDR2 YYEEEE. The DNA of the CDR3 is TGTGCCAGCAGCTTGGATCGGGGTCAGCCCCAGCATTTT. This encodes CASSLDRGQPQHF.

The chain recombines TRBV21-1 with TRBJ2-7; the D call of TRBD1 is as the table states it, not checked on the DNA. TRBV21-1 is a pseudogene. The CDR3 covers 14 residues. The CDR3 DNA reads TGTGCCAGCAGCAAAGAGGAAGGCCCAGGAGAGCAGTACTTC. Its translation: CASSKEEGPGEQYF.

This chain links TRBV28 with TRBJ1-5; unclear D gene. This CDR3 contains 14 residues. The ends were cut back, 7 bases at V and 2 bases at J, with 12 bases in the middle. In germline, CDR1 is MDHEN, CDR2 SYDVKM. The CDR3 nucleotides are TGTGCCAGCAAGGGTCCATGGGGCAATCAGCCCCAGCATTTT. Protein sequence: CASKGPWGNQPQHF.